The 6 T cell receptor beta chains presented below share a single source sample, sequenced in a study of cytomegalovirus exposure and HLA in healthy donors. The primer mix had 60 Vbeta and 13 Jbeta primers. Here immunoSEQ multiplex PCR was the method, and the copy in TCRdb shows in-frame clones only, minus some. The sample includes more than 40,000 clones, 51% of them seen just once. Sequencing used PBMCs. The receptors shown here come from a man aged 55 to 70 in good health and CMV-seronegative.

This sequence joins TRBV12-5 and TRBJ2-1; TRBD2 is a possible D gene (5 bases). Looked up from germline, CDR1 is LGHNT and CDR2 is FRNRAP. Deletions cut 0 bases from V and 7 bases from J, with 10 bases between. CDR3 length: 14 amino acids. The CDR3 DNA is TGTGCTAGTGGTTTGGTCCTCGGGGAAAATGAGCAGTTCTTC. As protein: CASGLVLGENEQFF.

The gene calls are TRBV30 and TRBJ2-5; D perhaps matches TRBD2 (7 bases). The CDR3 sequence is 15 residues long. V was clipped by 3 bases and J by 5 bases, with 19 bases between them. CDR1 and CDR2 from the germline V gene are GTSNPN and SVGIG (reference sequence). The CDR3 coding sequence is TGTGCCTGGAGCCCAAGGGGGGGGCGATCCGAGACCCAGTACTTC. This codes for CAWSPRGGRSETQYF.

This clone was found a few times. V gene TRBV29-1 combines with J gene TRBJ2-2; weak D call: TRBD1 (5 bases). The ends were cut back, 7 bases at V and 4 bases at J, with 19 bases in the middle. The CDR3 is made up of 15 amino acids. Germline V gives CDR1 SQVTM, CDR2 ANQGSEA. Here the CDR3 reads CSAWGPLVGTGELFF. The CDR3 nucleotides are TGCAGCGCCTGGGGCCCTTTAGTTGGCACCGGGGAGCTGTTTTTT.

The chain recombines TRBV10-2 with TRBJ1-1, with 7 nucleotides matching TRBD1. Germline-derived CDR1 and CDR2 are WSHSY and SAAADI. With 10 bases clipped from V and 4 bases from J, the junction kept 12 bases outside the gene matches. This CDR3 comprises 14 residues. The CDR3: CATTSTGLGTEAFF. The CDR3 nucleotides read TGCGCCACCACATCGACAGGGCTGGGCACTGAAGCTTTCTTT.

V gene TRBV7-6 combines with J gene TRBJ2-5; a possible D gene is TRBD2 (7 bases). The CDR3 covers 16 residues. The ends were cut back, 5 bases at V and 5 bases at J, with 21 bases in the middle. CDR1 SGHVS and CDR2 FNYEAQ come from the germline V gene. The CDR3 region has the DNA TGTGCCAGCAGCCTTAGCGGAGGGGGGGTAAGGGAGACCCAGTACTTC. Its translation: CASSLSGGGVRETQYF.

V gene TRBV27 combines with J gene TRBJ2-7; D gene uncertain. V dropped 4 bases and J dropped 3 bases, with 4 bases sitting between them. CDR3 length equals 11 residues. Per the germline V gene, CDR1 is MNHEY and CDR2 is SMNVEV (reference sequence). The CDR3 is CASSSFYEQYF. The CDR3 DNA sequence: TGTGCCAGCAGTTCGTTCTACGAGCAGTACTTC.